This TCR beta chain emerged from a study of cytotoxic CD8 clonotypes in ibrutinib-treated CLL. Study summary: Complete response was seen in 2 patients and partial in approximately 25; around twelve progressed and roughly 14 stayed remitted after a median roughly 70 months.

Genomic DNA in a quantity of about 2.1 micrograms was derived from cryopreserved PBMCs for TCR beta libraries. A word on this clone: Its target is unknown.

Losses at the gene ends were 6 bases for V and 1 base for J; bases not matched to a gene: 11. This CDR3 contains 16 residues. CDR1 is SNHLY and CDR2 is FYNNEI in the germline V gene. Generated by immunoSEQ multiplex PCR, the TCRdb table keeps only in-frame clones and is missing some. The sample carries 300,000 to 400,000 clones, around 66% recorded once. Points from the study as a whole: Clonality correlated strongly with circulating CD8+ T cells and exceeded age-matched healthy donors at baseline. Private clonotypes, not public ones, expanded at ibrutinib response.

This specimen was PBMCs, taken after 36 months of ibrutinib treatment. This TCR derives from a human donor with chronic lymphocytic leukemia. The chain is built from TRBV2 and TRBJ2-7; 8 bases map to TRBD1. This CDR3 reads CASSVFFQGASYEQYF. The CDR3 bases are TGTGCCAGCAGCGTCTTTTTTCAGGGGGCTTCCTACGAGCAGTACTTC.